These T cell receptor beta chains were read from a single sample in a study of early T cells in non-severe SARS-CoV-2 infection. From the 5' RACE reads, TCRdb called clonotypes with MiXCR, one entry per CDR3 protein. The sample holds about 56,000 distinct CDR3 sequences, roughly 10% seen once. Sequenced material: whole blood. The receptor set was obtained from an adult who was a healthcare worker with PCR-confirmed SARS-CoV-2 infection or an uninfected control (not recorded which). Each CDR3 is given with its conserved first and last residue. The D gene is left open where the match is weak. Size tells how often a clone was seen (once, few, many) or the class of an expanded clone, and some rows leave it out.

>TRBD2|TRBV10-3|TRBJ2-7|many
TGTGCCATCAGGAACCCGGGACTAGCGGGATCCTACGAGCAGTACTTC
CAIRNPGLAGSYEQYF
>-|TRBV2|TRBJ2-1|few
TGTGCCAGCAGTTACAGCGGCGAGCAGTTCTTC
CASSYSGEQFF
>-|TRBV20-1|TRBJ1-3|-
TGCAGTGCTACTCGGCCTTCTGGAAACACCATATATTTT
CSATRPSGNTIYF
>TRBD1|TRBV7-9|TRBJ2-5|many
TGTGCCAGCAGCACCTACAGGGGACCTAAGCAAGAGACCCAGTACTTC
CASSTYRGPKQETQYF
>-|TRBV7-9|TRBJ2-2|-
TGTGCCAGCAGCACAATACAGATCACCGGGGAGCTGTTTTTT
CASSTIQITGELFF
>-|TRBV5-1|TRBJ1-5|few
TGCGCCAGCAGCTTGGAACAGGGAGGCAATCAGCCCCAGCATTTT
CASSLEQGGNQPQHF
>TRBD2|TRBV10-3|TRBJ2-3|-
TGTGCCATCAGTGAGTCAACTATAGCGGGAGGGCCTAGGGATACGCAGTATTTT
CAISESTIAGGPRDTQYF
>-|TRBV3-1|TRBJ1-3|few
TGTGCCAGCAGCCAAGACAGCTCTGGAAACACCATATATTTT
CASSQDSSGNTIYF
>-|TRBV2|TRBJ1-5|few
TGTGCCAGCACCGACAGTAATAGCAATCAGCCCCAGCATTTT
CASTDSNSNQPQHF
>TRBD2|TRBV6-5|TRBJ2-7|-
TGTGCCAGCAGTTACAGGGTAGCGGGAGGGTACGAGCAGTACTTC
CASSYRVAGGYEQYF
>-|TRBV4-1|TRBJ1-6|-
TGCGCCAGCAGCCAAGATGGGGGGTATAATTCACCCCTCCACTTT
CASSQDGGYNSPLHF
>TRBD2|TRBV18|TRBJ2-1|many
TGTGCCAGCTCACGGGGACTAGCGGGACACAATGAGCAGTTCTTC
CASSRGLAGHNEQFF
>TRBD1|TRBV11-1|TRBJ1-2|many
TGTGCCAGCAGCTTTGGGACAGGGAATGGCTACACCTTC
CASSFGTGNGYTF
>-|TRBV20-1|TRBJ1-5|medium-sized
TGCAGTGCCACCACGGGCAATCAGCCCCAGCATTTT
CSATTGNQPQHF
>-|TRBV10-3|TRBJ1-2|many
TGTGCCATCAGTGAATATTCTGCAGGGACGGGCTATGGCTACACCTTC
CAISEYSAGTGYGYTF
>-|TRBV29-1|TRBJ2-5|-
TGCAGCGCCCGAGGGAACTACCGCCGGTACCAAGAGACCCAGTACTTC
CSARGNYRRYQETQYF
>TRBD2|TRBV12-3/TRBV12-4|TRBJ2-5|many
TGTGCCAGCAGTGACGGCGGGAGAGGGGAAGAGACCCAGTACTTC
CASSDGGRGEETQYF
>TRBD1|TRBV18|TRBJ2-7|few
TGTGCCAGCTCACCCTTACCGGGACAGGGAAGGGAGCAGTACTTC
CASSPLPGQGREQYF
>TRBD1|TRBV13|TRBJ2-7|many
TGTGCCAGCAGCCCGGCCGGACAGGGCGACGAGCAGTACTTC
CASSPAGQGDEQYF
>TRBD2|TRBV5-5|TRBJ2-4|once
TGTGCCAGCAGCCCGGCTCTAGCGGTAAACATTCAGTACTTC
CASSPALAVNIQYF
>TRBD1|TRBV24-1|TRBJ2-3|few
TGTGCCACCAGTGATCCAAAGACAGGGGCCACAGATACGCAGTATTTT
CATSDPKTGATDTQYF
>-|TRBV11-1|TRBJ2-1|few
TGTGCCAGCAGCTTAGAGGGACTCGTCACATACAATGAGCAGTTCTTC
CASSLEGLVTYNEQFF
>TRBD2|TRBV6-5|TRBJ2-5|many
TGTGCCAGCAGTTCCCCCAGCGGGAGGGCCCGGGAGACCCAGTACTTC
CASSSPSGRARETQYF
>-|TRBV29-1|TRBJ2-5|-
TGCAGCGTTGTGTCCCCGGGGTCGGAGACCCAGTACTTC
CSVVSPGSETQYF
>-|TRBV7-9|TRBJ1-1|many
TGTGCCAGCAGCGTATTTGCCTCGGCCATGTCAGCTTTCTTT
CASSVFASAMSAFF
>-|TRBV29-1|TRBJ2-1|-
TGCACCGGCGCTAGCTCCTACAATGAGCAGTTCTTC
CTGASSYNEQFF
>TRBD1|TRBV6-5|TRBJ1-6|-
TGTGCCAGCAGTCGCGACAGGGGGCTCGATTCACCCCTCCACTTT
CASSRDRGLDSPLHF